The 11 T cell receptor beta chains below all came from one sample that was sequenced in a study of blood T cell repertoires in COVID-19. Assay: immunoSEQ multiplex PCR; the TCRdb copy retains only in-frame clones and omits some. The table has around 70,000 clones, around 88% seen once; the top ten hold 9.5% to 15%. Material for sequencing was peripheral blood. These receptor sequences come from a human donor in a cohort sampled during active COVID-19.

V is TRBV7-6 and J is TRBJ1-1; D unresolved. Trimming stripped 2 bases from V and 1 base from J, with 5 bases between. The CDR3 spans 13 residues. Germline V lookup: CDR1 SGHVS, CDR2 FNYEAQ. In nucleotides, the CDR3 is TGTGCCAGCAGCTTACAGGAGAACACTGAAGCTTTCTTT. It codes for CASSLQENTEAFF. The full variable domain, completed using reference TRBV7-6 and TRBJ1-1, is GAGVSQSPRYKVTKRGQDVALRCDPISGHVSLYWYRQALGQGPEFLTYFNYEAQQDKSGLPNDRFSAERPEGSISTLTIQRTEQRDSAMYRCASSLQENTEAFFGQGTRLTVV.

The V gene is TRBV29-1, the J gene TRBJ2-5; possibly TRBD2 for D (6 bases). The germline gives CDR1 SQVTM, CDR2 ANQGSEA. Trimming removed 6 bases at V and 5 bases at J, with 19 bases between. This CDR3 comprises 14 residues. CDR3 sequence reads: CSVLPGSPWETQYF. The CDR3 nucleotides are TGCAGCGTCCTCCCCGGGAGCCCCTGGGAGACCCAGTACTTC.

This chain joins TRBV30 and TRBJ2-5; 9 bases are shared with TRBD1. Germline assignment: CDR1 GTSNPN and CDR2 SVGIG (reference sequence). J was trimmed by 5 bases and V by 5 bases; bases with no gene match: 3. The CDR3 runs 12 residues. This CDR3 reads CAWDDRGETQYF. The CDR3, as DNA: TGTGCCTGGGATGACAGGGGGGAGACCCAGTACTTC.

The J gene is TRBJ2-3, the V gene TRBV6-2 or TRBV6-3; D may be TRBD1 (6 bases). Per germline, CDR1 MNHEY and CDR2 SVGEGT. V lost 0 bases and J 8 bases, leaving 18 bases between the germline ends. The CDR3 is 16 residues long. The CDR3 DNA is TGTGCCAGCAGTTACTCGACAGGCCCAACGTTCGGTACGCAGTATTTT. It encodes CASSYSTGPTFGTQYF.

The rearrangement links TRBV5-1 to TRBJ2-2; TRBD1 aligns across 7 bases. J gave up 0 bases and V 7 bases, and 12 bases lay outside the gene matches. The CDR3 spans 17 residues. CDR1 is SGHRS and CDR2 is YFSETQ in the germline V gene. The CDR3 sequence: CASFTDRAASNTGELFF. In DNA form, the CDR3 reads TGCGCCAGCTTTACAGACAGGGCCGCGTCGAACACCGGGGAGCTGTTTTTT.

V gene TRBV19 combines with J gene TRBJ1-5; D might be TRBD1 (6 bases). The V end was cut by 5 bases, the J end by 6 bases, with 14 bases between. The germline V gene encodes CDR1 LNHDA and CDR2 SQIVND (reference sequence). The CDR3 runs 14 residues. The CDR3 protein is CASSGGPPPQPQHF. CDR3 nucleotides: TGTGCCAGTAGTGGGGGCCCACCTCCTCAGCCCCAGCATTTT.

The CDR3 loop is CASSWTSGGRDTQYF. The CDR3 bases are TGTGCCAGTAGCTGGACTAGCGGGGGGAGGGATACGCAGTATTTT. This rearrangement joins TRBV19 to TRBJ2-3, with TRBD2 identical over 14 bases. Trimming cost V 6 bases and J 6 bases; bases outside gene matches: 5. CDR3 size: 15 residues. The V gene's germline CDR1 is LNHDA and CDR2 SQIVND (reference sequence). The variable domain in full, completed from reference TRBV19 and TRBJ2-3, reads DGGITQSPKYLFRKEGQNVTLSCEQNLNHDAMYWYRQDPGQGLRLIYYSQIVNDFQKGDIAEGYSVSREKKESFPLTVTSAQKNPTAFYLCASSWTSGGRDTQYFGPGTRLTVL.

The chain joins TRBV6-1 to TRBJ2-7; 7 bases are shared with TRBD1. The germline V gene encodes CDR1 MNHNS and CDR2 SASEGT. This CDR3 spans 15 amino acids. After removal of 3 bases from V and 3 bases from J, the junction contained 8 bases not matched to a gene. In DNA form, the CDR3 reads TGTGCCAGCAGTGAGTCGGGACAGATTTTCTACGAGCAGTACTTC. It is translated as CASSESGQIFYEQYF.

In its sample, this clone is medium-sized. This chain links TRBV5-1 with TRBJ1-2, with a tentative D call TRBD1 (6 bases). Germline lookup yields CDR1 SGHRS and CDR2 YFSETQ. This CDR3 region has 15 residues. Trimming removed 4 bases from V and 5 bases from J, with 18 bases in between. The CDR3 sequence is CASSSGTFKGYGYTF. The CDR3 DNA follows: TGCGCCAGCAGCAGCGGGACATTCAAGGGGTATGGCTACACCTTC.

The rearrangement joins TRBV7-2 to TRBJ1-5; no reliable D call. Trimming removed 8 bases from V and 6 bases from J, with 11 bases in between. Germline V gene sequence: CDR1 SGHTA, CDR2 FQGNSA. This CDR3 contains 12 residues. Here the CDR3 reads CASGREGQPQHF. Here the CDR3 DNA reads TGTGCCAGCGGGAGGGAGGGTCAGCCCCAGCATTTT.

This chain uses TRBV7-7 with TRBJ2-5; the match to TRBD1 covers 7 bases. The CDR3 contains 13 residues. Trimming took 5 bases from V and 3 from J; bases not matched to a gene: 3. CDR1 and CDR2 (germline): SSHAT, FNYEAQ (reference sequence). This CDR3 reads CASSVDREETQYF. The CDR3 bases are TGTGCCAGCAGCGTAGACAGGGAAGAGACCCAGTACTTC.